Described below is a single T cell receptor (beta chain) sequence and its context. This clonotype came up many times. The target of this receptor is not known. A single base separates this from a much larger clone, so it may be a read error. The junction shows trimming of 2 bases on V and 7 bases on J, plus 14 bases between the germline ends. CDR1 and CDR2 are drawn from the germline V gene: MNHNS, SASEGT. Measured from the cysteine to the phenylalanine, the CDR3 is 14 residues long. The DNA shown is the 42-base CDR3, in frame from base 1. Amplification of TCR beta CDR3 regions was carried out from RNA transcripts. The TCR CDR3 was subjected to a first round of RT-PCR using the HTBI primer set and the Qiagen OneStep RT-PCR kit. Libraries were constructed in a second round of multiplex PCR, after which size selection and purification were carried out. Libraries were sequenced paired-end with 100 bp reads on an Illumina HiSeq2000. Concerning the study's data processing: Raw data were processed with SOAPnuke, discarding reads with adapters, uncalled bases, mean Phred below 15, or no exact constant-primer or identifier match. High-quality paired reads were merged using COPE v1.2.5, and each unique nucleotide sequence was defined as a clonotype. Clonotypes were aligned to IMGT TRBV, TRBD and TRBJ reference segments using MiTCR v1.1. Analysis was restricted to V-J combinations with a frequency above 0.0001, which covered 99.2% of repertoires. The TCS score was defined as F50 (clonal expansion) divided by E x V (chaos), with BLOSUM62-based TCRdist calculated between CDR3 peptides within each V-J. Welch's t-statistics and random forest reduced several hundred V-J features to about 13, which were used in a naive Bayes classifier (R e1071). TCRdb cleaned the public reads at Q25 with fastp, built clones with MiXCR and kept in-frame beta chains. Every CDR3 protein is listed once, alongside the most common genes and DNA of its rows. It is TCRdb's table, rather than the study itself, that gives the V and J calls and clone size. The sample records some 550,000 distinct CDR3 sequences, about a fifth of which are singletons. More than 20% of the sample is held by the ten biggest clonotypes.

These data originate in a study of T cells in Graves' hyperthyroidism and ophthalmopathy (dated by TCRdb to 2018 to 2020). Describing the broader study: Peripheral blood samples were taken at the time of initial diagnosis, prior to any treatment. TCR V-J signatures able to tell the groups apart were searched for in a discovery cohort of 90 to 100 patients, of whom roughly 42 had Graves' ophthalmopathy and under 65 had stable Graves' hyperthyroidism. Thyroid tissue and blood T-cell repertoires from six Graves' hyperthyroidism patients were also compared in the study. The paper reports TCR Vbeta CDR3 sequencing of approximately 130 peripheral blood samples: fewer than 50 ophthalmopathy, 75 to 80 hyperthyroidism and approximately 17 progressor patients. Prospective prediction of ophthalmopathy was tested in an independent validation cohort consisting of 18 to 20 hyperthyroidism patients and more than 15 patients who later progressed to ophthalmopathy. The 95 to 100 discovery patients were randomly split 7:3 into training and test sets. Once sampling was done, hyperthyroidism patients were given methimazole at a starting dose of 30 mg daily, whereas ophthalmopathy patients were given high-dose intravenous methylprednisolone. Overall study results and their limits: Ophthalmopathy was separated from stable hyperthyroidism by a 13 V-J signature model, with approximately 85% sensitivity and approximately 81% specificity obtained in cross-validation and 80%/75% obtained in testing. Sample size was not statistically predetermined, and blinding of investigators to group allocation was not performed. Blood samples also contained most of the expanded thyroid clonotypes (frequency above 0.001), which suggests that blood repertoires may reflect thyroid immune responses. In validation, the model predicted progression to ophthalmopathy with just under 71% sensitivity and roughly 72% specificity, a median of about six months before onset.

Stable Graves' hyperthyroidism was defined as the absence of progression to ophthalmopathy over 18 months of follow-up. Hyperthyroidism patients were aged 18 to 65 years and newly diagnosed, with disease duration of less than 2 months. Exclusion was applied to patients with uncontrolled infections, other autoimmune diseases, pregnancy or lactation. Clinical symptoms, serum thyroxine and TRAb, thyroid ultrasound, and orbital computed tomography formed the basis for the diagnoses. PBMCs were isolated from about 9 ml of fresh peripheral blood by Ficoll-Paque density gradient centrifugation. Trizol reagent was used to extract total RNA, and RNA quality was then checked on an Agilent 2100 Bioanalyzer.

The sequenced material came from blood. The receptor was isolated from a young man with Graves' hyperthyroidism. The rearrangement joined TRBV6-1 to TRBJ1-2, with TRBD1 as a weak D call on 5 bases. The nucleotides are TGTGCCAGCAGTGAATTAACGCGGGGCTGTGGCTACACCTTC. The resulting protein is CASSELTRGCGYTF.